This is a list of T cell receptor beta chains from one sample in a study of blood T cell repertoires in COVID-19. Repertoires were generated with immunoSEQ multiplex PCR, while TCRdb's copy carries only in-frame clones and drops some. The sample consists of around 87,000 clones, about 89% of them appearing once. Source material: peripheral blood. These receptor sequences come from a man aged 45-60 years with acute or convalescent COVID-19. Each CDR3 is given with its conserved first and last residue. D genes are given only for firm matches. Expanded clones are given a class, and other clones once, few, many or no size at all.

CDR3aa: CASSLTSGGGNEQFF; CDR3nt: TGTGCCAGCAGCCTCACTAGCGGGGGAGGGAATGAGCAGTTCTTC; d_gene: TRBD2; abundance: -; v_gene: TRBV7-3; j_gene: TRBJ2-1
CDR3aa: CASSLGLAGPDTQYF; CDR3nt: TGTGCCAGCAGCTTGGGACTAGCGGGGCCAGATACGCAGTATTTT; d_gene: TRBD2; abundance: -; v_gene: TRBV7-6; j_gene: TRBJ2-3
CDR3aa: CASSVVQGYYNEQFF; CDR3nt: TGTGCCAGCAGCGTAGTTCAGGGTTACTACAATGAGCAGTTCTTC; d_gene: -; abundance: -; v_gene: TRBV9; j_gene: TRBJ2-1
CDR3aa: CAIRATGVTGELFF; CDR3nt: TGTGCCATCAGGGCTACAGGGGTAACCGGGGAGCTGTTTTTT; d_gene: TRBD1; abundance: -; v_gene: TRBV10-3; j_gene: TRBJ2-2
CDR3aa: CASSIVTGGYTF; CDR3nt: TGTGCCAGTAGTATAGTCACAGGTGGCTACACCTTC; d_gene: -; abundance: -; v_gene: TRBV19; j_gene: TRBJ1-2
CDR3aa: CASSPKSGSTDTQYF; CDR3nt: TGTGCCAGCAGCCCAAAGTCCGGGTCCACAGATACGCAGTATTTT; d_gene: -; abundance: -; v_gene: TRBV7-3; j_gene: TRBJ2-3
CDR3aa: CASRLNRVPFGGYTF; CDR3nt: TGTGCCAGCAGGTTAAACAGGGTCCCGTTTGGAGGCTACACCTTC; d_gene: -; abundance: once; v_gene: TRBV28; j_gene: TRBJ1-2
CDR3aa: CASSFGGRNNSPLHF; CDR3nt: TGTGCCAGCAGTTTTGGGGGGAGGAATAATTCACCCCTCCACTTT; d_gene: -; abundance: -; v_gene: TRBV27; j_gene: TRBJ1-6
CDR3aa: CASSQDATGGADTQYF; CDR3nt: TGTGCCAGCAGCCAAGATGCTACGGGTGGCGCAGATACGCAGTATTTT; d_gene: -; abundance: -; v_gene: TRBV4-2; j_gene: TRBJ2-3
CDR3aa: CASSPGDGYTF; CDR3nt: TGTGCCAGCTCACCCGGGGATGGCTACACCTTC; d_gene: -; abundance: few; v_gene: TRBV18; j_gene: TRBJ1-2
CDR3aa: CASSQPVGQGYKNIQYF; CDR3nt: TGTGCCAGCAGCCAACCCGTGGGGCAGGGCTACAAAAACATTCAGTACTTC; d_gene: -; abundance: -; v_gene: TRBV3-1/TRBV3-2; j_gene: TRBJ2-4
CDR3aa: CASSLDRVNYGYTF; CDR3nt: TGTGCCAGCAGCTTGGACCGGGTCAACTATGGCTACACCTTC; d_gene: -; abundance: -; v_gene: TRBV5-4; j_gene: TRBJ1-2
CDR3aa: CASSPGEGDGYTF; CDR3nt: TGTGCCAGCAGCCCAGGGGAGGGCGATGGCTACACCTTC; d_gene: -; abundance: -; v_gene: TRBV27; j_gene: TRBJ1-2
CDR3aa: CASSFEGASNEKLFF; CDR3nt: TGTGCCAGCAGTTTCGAGGGGGCATCTAATGAAAAACTGTTTTTT; d_gene: TRBD1; abundance: -; v_gene: TRBV28; j_gene: TRBJ1-4
CDR3aa: CATSSQGNQPQHF; CDR3nt: TGTGCCACCAGCAGTCAGGGCAATCAGCCCCAGCATTTT; d_gene: -; abundance: -; v_gene: TRBV15; j_gene: TRBJ1-5
CDR3aa: CASSLAGIVTEAFF; CDR3nt: TGTGCCAGCAGCTTGGCAGGGATCGTCACTGAAGCTTTCTTT; d_gene: -; abundance: -; v_gene: TRBV5-4; j_gene: TRBJ1-1
CDR3aa: CASSLGMSSWTGGKETQYF; CDR3nt: TGTGCCAGCAGCTTGGGGATGTCTTCTTGGACAGGGGGCAAGGAGACCCAGTACTTC; d_gene: TRBD1; abundance: -; v_gene: TRBV5-6; j_gene: TRBJ2-5
CDR3aa: CSVWDRGSGNTIYF; CDR3nt: TGCAGCGTTTGGGACAGGGGGTCCGGAAACACCATATATTTT; d_gene: TRBD1; abundance: -; v_gene: TRBV29-1; j_gene: TRBJ1-3
CDR3aa: CSVEDLQGRDTF; CDR3nt: TGCAGCGTTGAAGATCTCCAGGGGAGGGACACCTTC; d_gene: -; abundance: -; v_gene: TRBV29-1; j_gene: TRBJ1-2
CDR3aa: CASQDTYNQPQHF; CDR3nt: TGTGCCAGCCAAGACACTTACAATCAGCCCCAGCATTTT; d_gene: -; abundance: -; v_gene: TRBV2; j_gene: TRBJ1-5
CDR3aa: CASSLEYNEQFF; CDR3nt: TGTGCCAGCAGTTTGGAGTACAATGAGCAGTTCTTC; d_gene: -; abundance: -; v_gene: TRBV12-3/TRBV12-4; j_gene: TRBJ2-1
CDR3aa: CASSPYDRGLYEQYF; CDR3nt: TGTGCCAGCAGCCCTTACGACAGGGGGCTCTACGAGCAGTACTTC; d_gene: TRBD1; abundance: -; v_gene: TRBV7-9; j_gene: TRBJ2-7
CDR3aa: CASSPGPGGALQETQYF; CDR3nt: TGTGCCAGCAGCCCGGGGCCCGGGGGGGCCCTCCAAGAGACCCAGTACTTC; d_gene: TRBD2; abundance: once; v_gene: TRBV5-4; j_gene: TRBJ2-5
CDR3aa: CASSPQVANQETQYF; CDR3nt: TGTGCCAGCTCACCACAGGTAGCGAATCAAGAGACCCAGTACTTC; d_gene: -; abundance: -; v_gene: TRBV18; j_gene: TRBJ2-5
CDR3aa: CASSPNGQGNEKLFF; CDR3nt: TGTGCCAGCAGCCCAAACGGACAGGGGAATGAAAAACTGTTTTTT; d_gene: TRBD1; abundance: -; v_gene: TRBV5-8; j_gene: TRBJ1-4
CDR3aa: CATRDRANTEAFF; CDR3nt: TGTGCCACTCGGGACAGGGCGAACACTGAAGCTTTCTTT; d_gene: TRBD1; abundance: few; v_gene: TRBV10-3; j_gene: TRBJ1-1
CDR3aa: CASSLGRGYGYTF; CDR3nt: TGTGCCAGCAGCTTGGGCAGGGGATATGGCTACACCTTC; d_gene: -; abundance: -; v_gene: TRBV5-6; j_gene: TRBJ1-2
CDR3aa: CASSLDGTPGETQYF; CDR3nt: TGCGCCAGCAGCTTGGATGGGACTCCCGGCGAGACCCAGTACTTC; d_gene: -; abundance: -; v_gene: TRBV5-1; j_gene: TRBJ2-5
CDR3aa: CASSIEDISPPLYGYTF; CDR3nt: TGTGCCAGTAGTATCGAGGACATAAGTCCCCCTTTATATGGCTACACCTTC; d_gene: -; abundance: -; v_gene: TRBV19; j_gene: TRBJ1-2
CDR3aa: CAWSGSRGRGADNSPLHF; CDR3nt: TGTGCCTGGAGTGGGAGCAGGGGTCGGGGGGCCGACAATTCACCCCTCCACTTT; d_gene: -; abundance: -; v_gene: TRBV30; j_gene: TRBJ1-6
CDR3aa: CASRPPGQGRIGELFF; CDR3nt: TGTGCCAGCAGACCTCCGGGACAGGGGAGGATCGGGGAGCTGTTTTTT; d_gene: TRBD1; abundance: -; v_gene: TRBV6-6; j_gene: TRBJ2-2
CDR3aa: CASSFFAQANEKLFF; CDR3nt: TGTGCCAGCAGCTTCTTTGCTCAGGCTAATGAAAAACTGTTTTTT; d_gene: -; abundance: -; v_gene: TRBV5-5; j_gene: TRBJ1-4